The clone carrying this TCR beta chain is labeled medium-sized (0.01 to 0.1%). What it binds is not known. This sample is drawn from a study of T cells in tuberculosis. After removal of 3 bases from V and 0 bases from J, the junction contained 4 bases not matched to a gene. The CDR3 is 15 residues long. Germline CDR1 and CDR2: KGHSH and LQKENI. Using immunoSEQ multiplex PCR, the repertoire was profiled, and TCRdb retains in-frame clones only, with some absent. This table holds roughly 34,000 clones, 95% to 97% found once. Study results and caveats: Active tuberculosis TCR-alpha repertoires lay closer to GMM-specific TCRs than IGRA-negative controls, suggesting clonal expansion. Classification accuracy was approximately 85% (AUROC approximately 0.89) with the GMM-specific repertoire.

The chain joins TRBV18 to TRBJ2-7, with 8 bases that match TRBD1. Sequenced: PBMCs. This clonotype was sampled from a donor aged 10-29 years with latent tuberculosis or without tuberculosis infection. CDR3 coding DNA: TGTGCCAGCTCACCGTCGGACAGGGTCTCCTACGAGCAGTACTTC. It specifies CASSPSDRVSYEQYF.